The 32 T cell receptor beta chains below come from one sample, sequenced in a study of blood T cell repertoires in COVID-19 (dated by TCRdb to between 2020 and 2021). Library preparation was by the immunoSEQ multiplex PCR assay. What TCRdb holds here is the immuneACCESS table cut down to in-frame rearrangements. Part of the clones is not present; checked against another copy, under half of the missing clones reflect an unresolved V gene, and the others are unexplained. The sample table shows 200,000 to 250,000 clones, and about four fifths are seen once. Clones ranked in the top ten supply approximately 4.8% of the sample. What was sequenced was PBMCs or T cells enriched from blood (not recorded which). All receptors derive from a woman aged 45 to 65 who had been exposed to COVID-19.

This clone has just one count. The chain couples TRBV7-9 to TRBJ1-1; 10 bases agree with TRBD1. Germline V gene data show CDR1 as SEHNR and CDR2 as FQNEAQ (reference sequence). This CDR3 is 18 amino acids long. V shed 3 bases, J shed 4 bases, and the junction held 14 bases outside the gene matches. The CDR3 loop reads CASSFEVRDRGGATEAFF. In DNA form, the CDR3 reads TGTGCCAGCAGCTTTGAAGTCCGGGACAGGGGAGGGGCCACTGAAGCTTTCTTT.

This clone was observed a handful of times. This chain links TRBV27 with TRBJ2-7; 7 bases match TRBD1. Trimming at V came to 3 bases and at J to 7 bases, leaving 9 bases not matched to a gene. CDR3 length: 14 residues. Germline V gives CDR1 MNHEY, CDR2 SMNVEV (reference sequence). CDR3 nucleotides: TGTGCCAGCAGTTTCCAACAGGGGTCGGGTGAGCAGTACTTC. Translation gives CASSFQQGSGEQYF.

The chain is built from TRBV19 and TRBJ1-3; D not resolved. CDR1 is LNHDA, CDR2 SQIVND, per germline (reference sequence). Trimming left V 7 bases short and J 0 bases short, with 13 bases between. CDR3 length equals 15 residues. CDR3 amino acids: CASKRRGFSGNTIYF. The CDR3 bases are TGTGCCAGTAAGCGAAGAGGGTTCTCTGGAAACACCATATATTTT. The full variable domain, with the rest looked up from reference TRBV19 and TRBJ1-3, is DGGITQSPKYLFRKEGQNVTLSCEQNLNHDAMYWYRQDPGQGLRLIYYSQIVNDFQKGDIAEGYSVSREKKESFPLTVTSAQKNPTAFYLCASKRRGFSGNTIYFGEGSWLTVV.

Only a few counts were recorded for this clone. The chain has TRBV5-1 and TRBJ1-6; no clear D. Trimming removed 6 bases at V and 7 bases at J, with 14 bases between. Germline V gene sequence: CDR1 SGHRS, CDR2 YFSETQ. The CDR3 is 14 residues long. The CDR3 sequence is CASNHGEENSPLHF. CDR3 sequence (DNA): TGCGCCAGCAACCACGGGGAGGAAAATTCACCCCTCCACTTT.

V usage is TRBV27 and J usage is TRBJ1-2, with 7 bases fitting TRBD1. V gave up 2 bases and J gave up 4 bases; unmatched junction bases: 7. The CDR3 loop spans 15 amino acids. Germline V lookup: CDR1 MNHEY, CDR2 SMNVEV (reference sequence). The DNA of the CDR3 is TGTGCCAGCAGTTTAGGGGGGACAGACGCCTATGGCTACACCTTC. Protein: CASSLGGTDAYGYTF.

This clone has more than one count but fewer than ten. The CDR3 DNA is TGTGCCAGCAGTTCTGGACAGGGACGAACCGGGGAGCTGTTTTTT. Translated: CASSSGQGRTGELFF. The chain is built from TRBV27 and TRBJ2-2; 8 bases agree with TRBD1. Germline values: CDR1 MNHEY, CDR2 SMNVEV (reference sequence). The CDR3 length is 15 residues. The V gene end was trimmed by 4 bases and the J gene end by 5 bases; junction bases not matched to a gene: 6.

V and J are TRBV3-1 (or the pseudogene TRBV3-2) and TRBJ2-5; 9 positions match TRBD2. Germline V gene sequence: CDR1 LGHDT, CDR2 YNNKEL (reference sequence). V gave up 4 bases and J gave up 1 base; unmatched junction bases: 7. The CDR3 is made up of 16 amino acids. DNA of the CDR3: TGTGCCAGCAGCCTGGCGGGGGGGCCCATCCAAGAGACCCAGTACTTC. It specifies CASSLAGGPIQETQYF.

The chain couples TRBV6-2 or TRBV6-3 to TRBJ1-4, with 8 bases identical to TRBD1. Germline V lookup: CDR1 MNHEY, CDR2 SVGEGT. V shed 0 bases and J 8 bases; nucleotides not matched to a gene: 11. The length of the CDR3 is 17 residues. CDR3 residues: CASSYSSEGTGREKLFF. Written as DNA, the CDR3 is TGTGCCAGCAGTTACTCATCTGAGGGGACAGGAAGGGAAAAACTGTTTTTT.

This chain links TRBV12-3 or TRBV12-4 with TRBJ2-3, with 7 bases identical to TRBD2. The CDR3 has 11 amino acids. Trimming took 3 bases from V and 12 from J; bases not matched to a gene: 3. As DNA, the CDR3 is TGTGCCAGCAGTTTCGCGGGGGTTCAGTATTTT. Amino acid sequence: CASSFAGVQYF.

This clone appeared once. V gene TRBV10-1 combines with J gene TRBJ2-7, with TRBD2 matching 7 bases. CDR1 and CDR2 from the germline V gene are WNHNN and SYGVQD (reference sequence). With V trimmed by 4 bases and J by 7 bases, 10 bases remained unmatched. The CDR3 runs 14 residues. The CDR3 DNA is TGCGCCAGCAGTGCTAGCGGCGTCGTTTGGGAGCAGTACTTC. Translating gives CASSASGVVWEQYF.

A few counts support this clone. This chain links TRBV4-3 with TRBJ2-3; 9 positions match TRBD1. CDR3 length equals 15 residues. CDR1 and CDR2 from the germline V gene are LGHNA and YSLEER. Losses at the gene ends were 4 bases for V and 6 bases for J; bases not matched to a gene: 8. In DNA form, the CDR3 reads TGCGCCAGCAGCCGCCGGGACAGGGCAGGGGATACGCAGTATTTT. As protein: CASSRRDRAGDTQYF.

This chain links TRBV19 with TRBJ1-1; 7 nucleotides align to TRBD1. Germline CDR1 LNHDA, CDR2 SQIVND (reference sequence). CDR3 length: 14 amino acids. The trim removed 5 bases at V and 6 bases at J, leaving 9 bases unmatched. This CDR3 is CASSLSDREPEAFF. The CDR3 DNA follows: TGTGCCAGTAGTTTGTCAGACAGGGAGCCTGAAGCTTTCTTT.

The V and J genes are TRBV19 and TRBJ1-2; D might be TRBD1 (6 bases). The length of the CDR3 is 13 residues. Germline CDR1 and CDR2: LNHDA and SQIVND (reference sequence). Deletions cut 8 bases from V and 8 bases from J, with 18 bases between. The CDR3 DNA is TGTGCCAGTCATATCGACAGGTCGAGCGGCTACACCTTC. It translates to CASHIDRSSGYTF.

This chain links TRBV6-2 or TRBV6-3 with TRBJ1-5, with 7 bases aligning to TRBD1. Germline trimming cut 2 bases from V and 9 bases from J; bases unmatched to any gene: 13. The germline V gene has CDR1 MNHEY and CDR2 SVGEGT. The CDR3 covers 16 residues. The CDR3 sequence is CASSYPTTGVRGPQHF. CDR3 sequence (DNA): TGTGCCAGCAGTTACCCGACAACAGGGGTCAGGGGGCCCCAGCATTTT.

This chain uses TRBV7-2 with TRBJ2-3; possible D gene TRBD2, 6 bases. Germline V gene lookup returns CDR1 SGHTA and CDR2 FQGNSA. The V end was cut by 4 bases, the J end by 3 bases, with 14 bases between. This CDR3 region has 15 residues. The CDR3 sequence is CASSYLLAGTDTQYF. CDR3 nucleotides: TGTGCCAGCAGCTATCTTCTGGCGGGAACAGATACGCAGTATTTT.

This sequence joins TRBV12-3 or TRBV12-4 and TRBJ1-5; D ambiguous. Between the trimmed V and J ends, which lost 5 bases and 7 bases, there was a span of 9 bases. This CDR3 spans 12 amino acids. The CDR3 region has the DNA TGTGCCAGCAGTGCCGGTAGACAGCCCCAGCATTTT. Its translation: CASSAGRQPQHF.

V usage is TRBV19 and J usage is TRBJ1-5, with D possibly TRBD1 on 6 matching bases. V was pared by 7 bases and J by 6 bases, with 13 bases between. Germline CDR1 LNHDA, CDR2 SQIVND (reference sequence). The CDR3 is made up of 13 amino acids. The CDR3 loop is CASNRVRGQPQHF. CDR3 bases: TGTGCCAGTAACAGGGTGAGAGGTCAGCCCCAGCATTTT.

This clone was seen once. The chain is built from TRBV2 and TRBJ1-1; TRBD1 is a possible D gene (5 bases). Trimming took off 6 bases at V and 9 bases at J, with 14 bases between the two ends. This CDR3 has 12 residues. Germline loops: CDR1 SNHLY, CDR2 FYNNEI. The CDR3 DNA reads TGTGCCAGCAGCGAAAGACAGACCCAAGCTTTCTTT. As protein: CASSERQTQAFF.

CDR3 DNA: TGTGCCAGCAGCCGACATGGGAGCTCTGGGGCCAACGTCCTGACTTTC. Protein sequence: CASSRHGSSGANVLTF. This chain uses TRBV7-9 with TRBJ2-6; D possibly corresponds to TRBD2 (5 bases). V shed 5 bases and J shed 0 bases, with 11 bases lying between them. CDR3 size: 16 residues. The germline CDR1 and CDR2 sequences are SEHNR and FQNEAQ (reference sequence).

Concerning this clone itself: Other DNA sequences from this sample encode an identical CDR3 as well. The chain recombines TRBV18 with TRBJ2-7; 12 nucleotides line up with TRBD1. Trimming at V came to 3 bases and at J to 4 bases, leaving 1 base not matched to a gene. This CDR3 spans 14 amino acids. The germline V gene encodes CDR1 KGHSH and CDR2 LQKENI. Here the CDR3 reads CASSPGQGAYEQYF. CDR3 nucleotide sequence: TGTGCCAGCTCACCGGGACAGGGGGCATACGAGCAGTACTTC.

The CDR3 nucleotides are TGCGCCAGCAGCCAAGACAGGTTTACCTACGAGCAGTACTTC. Protein: CASSQDRFTYEQYF. J is TRBJ2-7 and V is TRBV4-3, with D hard to call. Trimming took 0 bases from V and 2 from J, leaving 8 bases between them. The CDR3 runs 14 residues. Looked up from germline, CDR1 is LGHNA and CDR2 is YSLEER.

The CDR3 DNA is TGTGCCATCAGCCCTCAGGGGGGCTCGGGTGGCTACACCTTC. This encodes CAISPQGGSGGYTF. The chain carries TRBV10-3 and TRBJ1-2; TRBD1 aligns across 7 bases. The V and J ends lost 6 bases and 7 bases, in that order; junction bases with no gene match: 11. The CDR3 extends over 14 amino acids. Germline V gene sequence: CDR1 ENHRY, CDR2 SYGVKD.

This clone was observed a few times. An end of the junction differs from the germline gene, which may be a read error. The CDR3 DNA sequence: TGCAGTGCTAGGCGTGGTTTTTTT. It is translated as CSARRGFF. The V gene is TRBV20-1, the J gene TRBJ1-1, with no clear D. This CDR3 comprises 8 residues. The germline CDR1 and CDR2 sequences are DFQATT and SNEGSKA (reference sequence).

The chain combines TRBV9 with TRBJ2-3; D perhaps matches TRBD1 (7 bases). V lost 4 bases to trimming and J lost 6 bases, with 15 bases between them. CDR3 length: 14 amino acids. Germline V gene data show CDR1 as SGDLS and CDR2 as YYNGEE. CDR3 region: CASSLSQGGDTQYF. The CDR3 bases are TGTGCCAGCAGCCTTTCCCAGGGGGGCGATACGCAGTATTTT.

The gene calls are TRBV18 and TRBJ2-1, with D maybe TRBD1 (6 bases). V was trimmed by 4 bases and J by 6 bases, leaving 13 bases between them. This CDR3 has 14 amino acids. The germline gives CDR1 KGHSH, CDR2 LQKENI. The CDR3 nucleotides read TGTGCCAGCTCACAAGATACGACAGGCAATGAGCAGTTCTTC. It encodes CASSQDTTGNEQFF.

This chain links TRBV10-3 with TRBJ2-2; 7 bases are a match to TRBD1. Germline-derived CDR1 and CDR2 are ENHRY and SYGVKD. CDR3 length equals 16 residues. The V and J ends lost 4 bases and 0 bases, in that order; junction bases with no gene match: 5. The CDR3 DNA sequence: TGTGCCATCAGTGGTGCCGGGACAGCGAACACCGGGGAGCTGTTTTTT. Its protein is CAISGAGTANTGELFF.

Only one count was recorded for this clone. The chain uses TRBV2 and TRBJ1-1, with 8 bases identical to TRBD1. The CDR3 contains 15 residues. Germline V CDR1 and CDR2: SNHLY, FYNNEI. J lost 0 bases, V lost 7 bases, and 7 bases had no gene match. CDR3 DNA: TGTGCCAGCATCGCCGAGGACAGGGTGAACACTGAAGCTTTCTTT. Amino acids: CASIAEDRVNTEAFF.

Concerning this clone: Other nucleotide sequences from this sample produce the same CDR3. The V call is TRBV6-5, the J call TRBJ2-1, with D maybe TRBD2 (5 bases). The germline V and J ends were trimmed by 0 bases and 7 bases, with 7 bases remaining between them. Germline CDR1 reads MNHEY; CDR2 reads SVGAGI. This CDR3 contains 13 residues. Here the CDR3 reads CASSYSSGNEQFF. The CDR3 region has the DNA TGTGCCAGCAGTTACTCTTCGGGGAATGAGCAGTTCTTC.

This sequence joins TRBV19 and TRBJ2-7; TRBD2 aligns across 10 bases. CDR1 LNHDA and CDR2 SQIVND come from the germline V gene (reference sequence). V lost 4 bases and J lost 3; bases outside the gene matches: 3. The CDR3 covers 14 residues. CDR3 bases: TGTGCCAGTAGTACCCTAGCGGGGGACTACGAGCAGTACTTC. Protein product: CASSTLAGDYEQYF. The entire variable domain, with the rest obtained from reference TRBV19 and TRBJ2-7, is as follows: DGGITQSPKYLFRKEGQNVTLSCEQNLNHDAMYWYRQDPGQGLRLIYYSQIVNDFQKGDIAEGYSVSREKKESFPLTVTSAQKNPTAFYLCASSTLAGDYEQYFGPGTRLTVT.

The chain employs TRBV7-9 and TRBJ1-1; D is possibly TRBD1 (5 bases). CDR3 length: 13 residues. Trimming pared 8 bases from V and 2 bases from J, leaving 12 bases between. Germline V CDR1 and CDR2: SEHNR, FQNEAQ (reference sequence). The CDR3 region is CASQGAGNTEAFF. The CDR3 coding sequence is TGTGCCAGCCAAGGGGCAGGCAACACTGAAGCTTTCTTT.

The gene calls are TRBV29-1 and TRBJ1-1, with D tentatively TRBD1 (6 bases). The CDR3 spans 14 residues. Deletions cut 4 bases from V and 1 base from J, with 13 bases between. Per the germline V gene, CDR1 is SQVTM and CDR2 is ANQGSEA. As DNA, the CDR3 is TGCAGCGTTGTAGAGGGGGGGCCGAACACTGAAGCTTTCTTT. The encoded protein is CSVVEGGPNTEAFF. The full variable domain, rest sourced from reference TRBV29-1 and TRBJ1-1, is SAVISQKPSRDICQRGTSLTIQCQVDSQVTMMFWYRQQPGQSLTLIATANQGSEATYESGFVIDKFPISRPNLTFSTLTVSNMSPEDSSIYLCSVVEGGPNTEAFFGQGTRLTVV.

The chain carries TRBV5-6 and TRBJ1-1; D remains unclear. The CDR3 has 14 residues. The germline V gene has CDR1 SGHDT and CDR2 YYEEEE. The germline V and J ends were trimmed by 5 bases and 1 base, with 12 bases remaining between them. The CDR3 region is CASRGGISNTEAFF. The DNA for the CDR3 is TGTGCCAGCAGGGGAGGGATATCGAACACTGAAGCTTTCTTT.